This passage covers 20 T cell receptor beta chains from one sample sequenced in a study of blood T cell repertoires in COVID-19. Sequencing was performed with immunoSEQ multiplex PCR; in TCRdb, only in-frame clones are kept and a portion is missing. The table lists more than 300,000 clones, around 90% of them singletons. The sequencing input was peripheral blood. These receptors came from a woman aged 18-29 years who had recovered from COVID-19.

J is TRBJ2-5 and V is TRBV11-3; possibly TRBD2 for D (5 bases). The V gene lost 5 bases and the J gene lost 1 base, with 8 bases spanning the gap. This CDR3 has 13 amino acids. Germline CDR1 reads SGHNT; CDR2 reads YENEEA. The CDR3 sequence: CASSNRGQETQYF. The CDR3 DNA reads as TGTGCCAGCAGCAATCGGGGCCAAGAGACCCAGTACTTC.

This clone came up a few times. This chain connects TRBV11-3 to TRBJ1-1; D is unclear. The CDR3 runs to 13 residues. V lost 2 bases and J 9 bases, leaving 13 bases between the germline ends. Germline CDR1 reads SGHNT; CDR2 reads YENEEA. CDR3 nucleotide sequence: TGTGCCAGCAGCTTACCGTATCTGGGCCAAGCTTTCTTT. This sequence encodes CASSLPYLGQAFF.

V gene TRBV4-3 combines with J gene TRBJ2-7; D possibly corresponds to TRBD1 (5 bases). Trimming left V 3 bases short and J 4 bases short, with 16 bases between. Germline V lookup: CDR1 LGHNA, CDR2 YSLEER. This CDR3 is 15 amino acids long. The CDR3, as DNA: TGCGCCAGCAGCCACGAACAGCAGGCAGGGTACGAGCAGTACGTC. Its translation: CASSHEQQAGYEQYV.

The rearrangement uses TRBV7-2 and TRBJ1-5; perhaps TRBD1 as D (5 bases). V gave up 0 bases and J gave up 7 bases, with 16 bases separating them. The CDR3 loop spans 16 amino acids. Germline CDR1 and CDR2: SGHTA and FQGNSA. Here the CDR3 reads CASSLAGSGRDQPQHF. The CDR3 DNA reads TGTGCCAGCAGCTTAGCGGGGTCAGGGCGGGACCAGCCCCAGCATTTT.

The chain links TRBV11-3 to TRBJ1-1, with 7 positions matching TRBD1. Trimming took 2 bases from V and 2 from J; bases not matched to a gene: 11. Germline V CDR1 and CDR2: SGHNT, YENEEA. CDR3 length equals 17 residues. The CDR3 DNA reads TGTGCCAGCAGCTTACCGAGGGGGCTTAGTTCAAACACTGAAGCTTTCTTT. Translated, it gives CASSLPRGLSSNTEAFF.

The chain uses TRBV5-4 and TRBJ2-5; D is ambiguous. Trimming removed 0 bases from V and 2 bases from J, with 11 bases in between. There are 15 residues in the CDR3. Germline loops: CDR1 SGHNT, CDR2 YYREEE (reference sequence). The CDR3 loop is CASSLAGRLQETQYF. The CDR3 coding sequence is TGTGCCAGCAGCTTGGCAGGCAGATTACAAGAGACCCAGTACTTC.

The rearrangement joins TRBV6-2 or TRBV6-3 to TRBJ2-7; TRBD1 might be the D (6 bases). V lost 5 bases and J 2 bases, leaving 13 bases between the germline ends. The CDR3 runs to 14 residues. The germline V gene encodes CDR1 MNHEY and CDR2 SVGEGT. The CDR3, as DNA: TGTGCCAGCAGTCGGACTGGGGGCCCCTACGAGCAGTACGTC. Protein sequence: CASSRTGGPYEQYV.

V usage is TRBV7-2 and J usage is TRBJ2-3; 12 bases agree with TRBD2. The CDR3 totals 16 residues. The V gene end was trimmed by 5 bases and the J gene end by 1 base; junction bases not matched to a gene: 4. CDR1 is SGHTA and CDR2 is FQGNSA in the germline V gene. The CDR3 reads CASSPRLAGGTDTQYF. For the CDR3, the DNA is TGTGCCAGCAGCCCTCGACTAGCGGGAGGCACAGATACGCAGTATTTT.

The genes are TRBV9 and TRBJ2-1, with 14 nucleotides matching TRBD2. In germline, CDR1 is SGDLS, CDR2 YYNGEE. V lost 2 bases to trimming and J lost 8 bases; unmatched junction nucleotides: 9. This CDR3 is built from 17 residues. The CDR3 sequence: CASSVVPRLAGGDEQFF. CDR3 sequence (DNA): TGTGCCAGCAGCGTTGTACCCCGACTAGCGGGAGGGGATGAGCAGTTCTTC.

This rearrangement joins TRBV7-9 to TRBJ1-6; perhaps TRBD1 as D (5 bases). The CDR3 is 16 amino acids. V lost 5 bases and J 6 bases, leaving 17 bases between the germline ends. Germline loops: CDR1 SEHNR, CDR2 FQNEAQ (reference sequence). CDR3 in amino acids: CASSAREGAVNSPLHF. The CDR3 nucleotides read TGTGCCAGCAGCGCCAGAGAAGGGGCGGTTAATTCACCCCTCCACTTT.

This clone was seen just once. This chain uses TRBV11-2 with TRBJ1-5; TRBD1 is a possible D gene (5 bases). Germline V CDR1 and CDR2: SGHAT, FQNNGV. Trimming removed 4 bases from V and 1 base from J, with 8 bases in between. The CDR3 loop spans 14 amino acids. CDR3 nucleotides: TGTGCCAGCAGCTCTTCAGGGAGCAATCAGCCCCAGCATTTT. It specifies CASSSSGSNQPQHF.

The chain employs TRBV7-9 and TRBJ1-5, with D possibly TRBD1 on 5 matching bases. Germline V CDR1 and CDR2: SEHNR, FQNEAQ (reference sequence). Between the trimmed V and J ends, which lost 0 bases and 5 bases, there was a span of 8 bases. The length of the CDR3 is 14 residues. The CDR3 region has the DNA TGTGCCAGCAGCTTAGCGCTAGGGGATCAGCCCCAGCATTTT. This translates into CASSLALGDQPQHF. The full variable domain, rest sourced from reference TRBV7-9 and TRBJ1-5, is DTGVSQNPRHKITKRGQNVTFRCDPISEHNRLYWYRQTLGQGPEFLTYFQNEAQLEKSRLLSDRFSAERPKGSFSTLEIQRTEQGDSAMYLCASSLALGDQPQHFGDGTRLSIL.

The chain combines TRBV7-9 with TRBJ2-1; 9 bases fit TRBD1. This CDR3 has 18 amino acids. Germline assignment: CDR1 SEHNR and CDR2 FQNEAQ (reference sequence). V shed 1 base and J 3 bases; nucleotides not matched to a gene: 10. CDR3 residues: CASSLVRTGATHYNEQFF. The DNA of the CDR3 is TGTGCCAGCAGCTTAGTCAGGACAGGGGCCACACACTACAATGAGCAGTTCTTC.

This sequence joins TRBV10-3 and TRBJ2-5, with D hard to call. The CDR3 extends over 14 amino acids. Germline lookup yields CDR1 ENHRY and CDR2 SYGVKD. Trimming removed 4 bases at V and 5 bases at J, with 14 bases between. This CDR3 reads CAISARSMSETQYF. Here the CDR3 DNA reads TGTGCCATCAGTGCGCGTAGTATGTCGGAGACCCAGTACTTC.

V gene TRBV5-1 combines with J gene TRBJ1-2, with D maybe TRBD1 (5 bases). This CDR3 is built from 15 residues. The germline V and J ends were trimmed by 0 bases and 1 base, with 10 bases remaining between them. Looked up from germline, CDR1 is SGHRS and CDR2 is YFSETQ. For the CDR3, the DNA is TGCGCCAGCAGCTTGGCCATAGGGGTTAACTATGGCTACACCTTC. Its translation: CASSLAIGVNYGYTF.

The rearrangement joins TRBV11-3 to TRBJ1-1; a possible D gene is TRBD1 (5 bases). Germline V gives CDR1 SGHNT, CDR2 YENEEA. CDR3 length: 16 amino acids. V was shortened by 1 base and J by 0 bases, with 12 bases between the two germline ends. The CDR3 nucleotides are TGTGCCAGCAGCTTAGCACTTCAGGGTATGAACACTGAAGCTTTCTTT. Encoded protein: CASSLALQGMNTEAFF. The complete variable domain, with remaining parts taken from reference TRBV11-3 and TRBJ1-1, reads EAGVVQSPRYKIIEKKQPVAFWCNPISGHNTLYWYLQNLGQGPELLIRYENEEAVDDSQLPKDRFSAERLKGVDSTLKIQPAELGDSAVYLCASSLALQGMNTEAFFGQGTRLTVV.

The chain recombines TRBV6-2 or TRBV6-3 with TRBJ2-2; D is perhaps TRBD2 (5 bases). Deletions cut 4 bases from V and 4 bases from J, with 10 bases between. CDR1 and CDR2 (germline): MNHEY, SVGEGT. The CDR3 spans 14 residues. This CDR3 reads CASSLDSLTGELFF. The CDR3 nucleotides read TGTGCCAGCAGTTTGGACTCCCTCACCGGGGAGCTGTTTTTT.

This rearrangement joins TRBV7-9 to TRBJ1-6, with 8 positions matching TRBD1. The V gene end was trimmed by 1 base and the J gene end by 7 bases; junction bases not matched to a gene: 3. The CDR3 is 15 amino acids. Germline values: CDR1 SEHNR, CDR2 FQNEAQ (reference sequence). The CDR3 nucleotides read TGTGCCAGCAGCTTAGGCAGGGGGCCGAATTCACCCCTCCACTTT. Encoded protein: CASSLGRGPNSPLHF.

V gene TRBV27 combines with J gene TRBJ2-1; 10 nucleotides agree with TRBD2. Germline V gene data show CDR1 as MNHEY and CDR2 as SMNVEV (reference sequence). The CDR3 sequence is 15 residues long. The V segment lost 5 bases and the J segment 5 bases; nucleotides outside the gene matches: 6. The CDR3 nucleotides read TGTGCCAGCAGTGAGCTAGCGGGAGTCAACAATGAGCAGTTCTTC. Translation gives CASSELAGVNNEQFF.

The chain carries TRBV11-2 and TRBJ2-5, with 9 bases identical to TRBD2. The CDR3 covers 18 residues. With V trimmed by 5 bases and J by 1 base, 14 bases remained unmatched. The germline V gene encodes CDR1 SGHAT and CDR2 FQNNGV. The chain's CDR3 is CASSPYPLAGDFQETQYF. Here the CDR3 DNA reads TGTGCCAGCAGCCCTTATCCCTTAGCGGGGGACTTCCAAGAGACCCAGTACTTC.